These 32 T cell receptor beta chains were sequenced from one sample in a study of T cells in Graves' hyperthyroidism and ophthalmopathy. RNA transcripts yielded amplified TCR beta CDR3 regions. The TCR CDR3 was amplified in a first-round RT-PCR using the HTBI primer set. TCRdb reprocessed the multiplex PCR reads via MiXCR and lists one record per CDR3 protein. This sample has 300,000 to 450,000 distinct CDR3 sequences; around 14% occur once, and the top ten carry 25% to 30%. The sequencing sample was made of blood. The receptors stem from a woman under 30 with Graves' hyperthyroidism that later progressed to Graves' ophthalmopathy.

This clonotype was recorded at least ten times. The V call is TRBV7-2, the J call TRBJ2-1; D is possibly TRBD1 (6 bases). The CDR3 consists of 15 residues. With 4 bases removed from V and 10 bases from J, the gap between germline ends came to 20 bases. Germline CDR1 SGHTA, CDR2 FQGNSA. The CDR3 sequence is CASSYSRDTAGEQFF. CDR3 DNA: TGTGCCAGCAGCTATAGCCGGGACACTGCAGGAGAGCAGTTCTTC.

CDR3 sequence reads: CASTDVSGANVLTF. CDR3 in DNA: TGTGCCAGTACAGACGTTTCTGGGGCCAACGTCCTGACTTTC. V and J are TRBV19 and TRBJ2-6; D is unclear. The CDR3 runs to 14 residues. CDR1 and CDR2 (germline): LNHDA, SQIVND (reference sequence). V lost 7 bases, J lost 1 base, and 8 bases lay in between.

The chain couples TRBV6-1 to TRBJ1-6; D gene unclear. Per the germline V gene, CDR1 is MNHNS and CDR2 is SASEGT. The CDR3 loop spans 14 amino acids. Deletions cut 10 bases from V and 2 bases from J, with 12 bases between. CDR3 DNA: TGTGCCACCGACGAGAGCCCCTATAATTCACCCCTCCACTTT. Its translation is CATDESPYNSPLHF.

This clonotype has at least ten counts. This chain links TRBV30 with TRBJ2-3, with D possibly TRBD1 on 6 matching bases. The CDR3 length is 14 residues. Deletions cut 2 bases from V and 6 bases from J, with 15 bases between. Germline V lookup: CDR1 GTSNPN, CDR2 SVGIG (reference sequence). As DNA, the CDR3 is TGTGCCTGGAGTATCCGACAGGCAACCGATACGCAGTATTTT. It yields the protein CAWSIRQATDTQYF.

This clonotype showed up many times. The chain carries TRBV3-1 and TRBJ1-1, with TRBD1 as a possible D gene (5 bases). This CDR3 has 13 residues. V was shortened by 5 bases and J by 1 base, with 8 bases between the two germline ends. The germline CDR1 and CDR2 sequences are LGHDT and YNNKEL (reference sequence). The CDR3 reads CASSSTENTEAFF. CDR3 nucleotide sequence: TGTGCCAGCAGCTCGACAGAGAACACTGAAGCTTTCTTT.

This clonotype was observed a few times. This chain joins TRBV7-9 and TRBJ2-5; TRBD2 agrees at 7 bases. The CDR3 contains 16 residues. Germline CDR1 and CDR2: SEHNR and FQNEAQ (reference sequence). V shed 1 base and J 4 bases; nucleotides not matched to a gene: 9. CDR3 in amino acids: CASSLGASGGVETQYF. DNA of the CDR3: TGTGCCAGCAGCTTAGGGGCTAGCGGAGGGGTAGAGACCCAGTACTTC.

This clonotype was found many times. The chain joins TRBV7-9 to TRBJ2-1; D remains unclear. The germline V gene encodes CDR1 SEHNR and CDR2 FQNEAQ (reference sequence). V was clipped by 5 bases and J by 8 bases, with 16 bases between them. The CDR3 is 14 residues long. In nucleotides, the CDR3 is TGTGCCAGCAGCCTTACTACCGCCGGAGATGAGCAGTTCTTC. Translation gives CASSLTTAGDEQFF.

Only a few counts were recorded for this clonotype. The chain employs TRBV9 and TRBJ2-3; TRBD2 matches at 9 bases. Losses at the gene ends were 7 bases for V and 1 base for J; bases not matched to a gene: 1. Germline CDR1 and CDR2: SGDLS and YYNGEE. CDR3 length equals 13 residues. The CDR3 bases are TGTGCCAGCGGACTAGCGCGCACAGATACGCAGTATTTT. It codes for CASGLARTDTQYF.

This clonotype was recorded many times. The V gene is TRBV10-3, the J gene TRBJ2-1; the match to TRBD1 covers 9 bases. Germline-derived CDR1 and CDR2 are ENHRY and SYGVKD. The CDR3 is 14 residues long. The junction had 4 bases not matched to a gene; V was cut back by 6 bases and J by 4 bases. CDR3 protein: CAISAGQGYNEQFF. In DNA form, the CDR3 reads TGTGCCATCAGCGCGGGACAGGGTTACAATGAGCAGTTCTTC.

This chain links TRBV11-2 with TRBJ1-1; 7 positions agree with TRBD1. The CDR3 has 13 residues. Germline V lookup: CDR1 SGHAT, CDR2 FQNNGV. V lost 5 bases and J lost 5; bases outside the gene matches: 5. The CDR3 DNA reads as TGTGCCAGCAGCACCCAGGGGGGGACTGAAGCTTTCTTT. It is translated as CASSTQGGTEAFF.

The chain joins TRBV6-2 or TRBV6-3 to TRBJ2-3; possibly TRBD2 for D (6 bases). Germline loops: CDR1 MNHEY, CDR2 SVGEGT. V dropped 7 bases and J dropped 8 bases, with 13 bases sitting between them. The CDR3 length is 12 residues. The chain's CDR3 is CASTTGSGTQYF. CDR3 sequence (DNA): TGTGCCAGCACGACGGGTAGCGGTACGCAGTATTTT.

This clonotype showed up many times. CDR3 protein: CASSKSRVGEQYF. CDR3 nucleotide sequence: TGTGCCAGCAGCAAGTCAAGGGTGGGGGAGCAGTACTTC. This chain uses TRBV3-1 with TRBJ2-7; D unclear. The length of the CDR3 is 13 residues. CDR1 and CDR2 (germline): LGHDT, YNNKEL (reference sequence). The germline V and J ends were trimmed by 5 bases and 7 bases, with 15 bases remaining between them.

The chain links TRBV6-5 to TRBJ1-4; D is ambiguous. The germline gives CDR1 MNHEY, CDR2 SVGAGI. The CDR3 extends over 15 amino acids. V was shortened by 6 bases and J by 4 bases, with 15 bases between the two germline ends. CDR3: CASSLTGDGNEKLFF. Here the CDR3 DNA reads TGTGCCAGCAGCTTAACCGGTGATGGTAATGAAAAACTGTTTTTT.

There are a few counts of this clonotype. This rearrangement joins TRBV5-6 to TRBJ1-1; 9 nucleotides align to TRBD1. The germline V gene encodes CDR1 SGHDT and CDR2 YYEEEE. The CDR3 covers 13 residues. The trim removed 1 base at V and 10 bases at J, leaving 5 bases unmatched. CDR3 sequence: CASSLPGQGSAFF. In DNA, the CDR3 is TGTGCCAGCAGCTTGCCCGGACAGGGGTCAGCTTTCTTT.

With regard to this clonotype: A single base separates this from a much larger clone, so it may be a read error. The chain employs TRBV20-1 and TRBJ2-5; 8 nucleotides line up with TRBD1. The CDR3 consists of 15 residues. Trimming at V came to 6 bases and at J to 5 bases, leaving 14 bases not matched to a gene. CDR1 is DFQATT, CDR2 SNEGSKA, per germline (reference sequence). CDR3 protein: CSAPTRTGRRETQYF. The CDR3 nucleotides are TGCAGTGCACCCACTCGGACAGGGAGGAGGGAGACCCAGTACTTC.

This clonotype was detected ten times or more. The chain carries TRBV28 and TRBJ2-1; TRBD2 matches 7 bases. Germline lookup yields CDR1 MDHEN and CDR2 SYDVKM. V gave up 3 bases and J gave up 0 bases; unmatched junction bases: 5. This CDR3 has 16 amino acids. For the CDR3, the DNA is TGTGCCAGCAGTTTTTCCAGCGGGATCTCCTACAATGAGCAGTTCTTC. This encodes CASSFSSGISYNEQFF. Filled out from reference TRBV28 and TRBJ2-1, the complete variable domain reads DVKVTQSSRYLVKRTGEKVFLECVQDMDHENMFWYRQDPGLGLRLIYFSYDVKMKEKGDIPEGYSVSREKKERFSLILESASTNQTSMYLCASSFSSGISYNEQFFGPGTRLTVL.

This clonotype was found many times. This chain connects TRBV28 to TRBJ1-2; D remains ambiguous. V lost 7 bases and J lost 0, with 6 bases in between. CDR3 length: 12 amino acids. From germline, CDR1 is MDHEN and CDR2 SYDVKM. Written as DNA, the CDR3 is TGTGCCAGCATGCAGGCTAACTATGGCTACACCTTC. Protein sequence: CASMQANYGYTF.

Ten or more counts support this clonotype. CDR3 protein: CASSSSPSGPMNTEAFF. For the CDR3, the DNA is TGTGCCAGCAGTAGTTCACCTTCCGGACCCATGAACACTGAAGCTTTCTTT. The chain carries TRBV28 and TRBJ1-1; D gene unclear. The germline gives CDR1 MDHEN, CDR2 SYDVKM. Trimming shortened V by 5 bases and J by 0 bases, and 19 bases separated the two germline ends. This CDR3 is built from 17 residues.

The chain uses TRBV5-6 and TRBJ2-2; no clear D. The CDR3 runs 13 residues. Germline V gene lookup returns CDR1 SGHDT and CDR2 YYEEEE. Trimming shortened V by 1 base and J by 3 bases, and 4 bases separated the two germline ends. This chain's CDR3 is CASSLRYTGELFF. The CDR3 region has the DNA TGTGCCAGCAGCTTGAGGTACACCGGGGAGCTGTTTTTT.

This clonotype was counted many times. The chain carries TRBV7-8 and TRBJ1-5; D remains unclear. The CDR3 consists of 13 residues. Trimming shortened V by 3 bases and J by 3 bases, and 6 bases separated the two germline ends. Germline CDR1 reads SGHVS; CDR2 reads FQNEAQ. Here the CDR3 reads CASSFSPNQPQHF. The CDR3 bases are TGTGCCAGCAGCTTTTCCCCCAATCAGCCCCAGCATTTT.

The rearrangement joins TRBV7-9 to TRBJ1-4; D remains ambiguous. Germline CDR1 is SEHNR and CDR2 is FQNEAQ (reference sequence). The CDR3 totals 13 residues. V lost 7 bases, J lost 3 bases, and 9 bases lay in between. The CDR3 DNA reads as TGTGCCAGCACCAAAGGAGCTAATGAAAAACTGTTTTTT. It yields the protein CASTKGANEKLFF. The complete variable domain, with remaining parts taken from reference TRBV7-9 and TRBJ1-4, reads DTGVSQNPRHKITKRGQNVTFRCDPISEHNRLYWYRQTLGQGPEFLTYFQNEAQLEKSRLLSDRFSAERPKGSFSTLEIQRTEQGDSAMYLCASTKGANEKLFFGSGTQLSVL.

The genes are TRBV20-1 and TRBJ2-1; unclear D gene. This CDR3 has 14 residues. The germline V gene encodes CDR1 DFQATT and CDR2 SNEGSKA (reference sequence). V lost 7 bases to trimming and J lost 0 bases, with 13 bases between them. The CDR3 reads CSGGESRSYNEQFF. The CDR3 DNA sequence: TGCAGTGGTGGCGAGAGTCGCTCCTACAATGAGCAGTTCTTC.

The CDR3 region is CSAPGTSGSMETQYF. Written as DNA, the CDR3 is TGCAGTGCTCCTGGGACTAGCGGGAGTATGGAGACCCAGTACTTC. The chain employs TRBV20-1 and TRBJ2-5; 14 bases agree with TRBD2. Germline V gene data show CDR1 as DFQATT and CDR2 as SNEGSKA (reference sequence). This CDR3 has 15 amino acids. The ends lost 5 bases at V and 5 bases at J; junction bases unmatched: 7.

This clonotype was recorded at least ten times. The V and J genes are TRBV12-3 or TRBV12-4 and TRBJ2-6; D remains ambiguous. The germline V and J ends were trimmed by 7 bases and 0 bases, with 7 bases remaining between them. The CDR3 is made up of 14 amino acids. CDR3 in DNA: TGTGCCAGCAAAGGCCTCTCTGGGGCCAACGTCCTGACTTTC. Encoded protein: CASKGLSGANVLTF.

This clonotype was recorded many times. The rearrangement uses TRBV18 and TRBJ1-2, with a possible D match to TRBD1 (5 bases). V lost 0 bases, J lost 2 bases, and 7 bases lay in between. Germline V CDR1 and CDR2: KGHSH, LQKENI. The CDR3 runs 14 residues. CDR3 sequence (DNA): TGTGCCAGCTCACCACCATGGGACAACTATGGCTACACCTTC. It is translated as CASSPPWDNYGYTF. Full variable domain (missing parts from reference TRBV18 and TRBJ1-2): NAGVMQNPRHLVRRRGQEARLRCSPMKGHSHVYWYRQLPEEGLKFMVYLQKENIIDESGMPKERFSAEFPKEGPSILRIQQVVRGDSAAYFCASSPPWDNYGYTFGSGTRLTVV.

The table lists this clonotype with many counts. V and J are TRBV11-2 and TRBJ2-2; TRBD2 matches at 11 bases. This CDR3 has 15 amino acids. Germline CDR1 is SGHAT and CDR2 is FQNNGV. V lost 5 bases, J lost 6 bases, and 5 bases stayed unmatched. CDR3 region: CASSPTSGSSGELFF. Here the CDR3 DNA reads TGTGCCAGCAGCCCCACTAGCGGGAGCTCCGGGGAGCTGTTTTTT.

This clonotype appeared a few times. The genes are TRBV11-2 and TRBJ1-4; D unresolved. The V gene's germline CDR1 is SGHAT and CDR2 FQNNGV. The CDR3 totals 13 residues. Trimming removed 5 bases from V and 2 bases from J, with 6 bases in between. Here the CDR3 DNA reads TGTGCCAGCAGCCCCCGGACTAATGAAAAACTGTTTTTT. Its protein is CASSPRTNEKLFF.

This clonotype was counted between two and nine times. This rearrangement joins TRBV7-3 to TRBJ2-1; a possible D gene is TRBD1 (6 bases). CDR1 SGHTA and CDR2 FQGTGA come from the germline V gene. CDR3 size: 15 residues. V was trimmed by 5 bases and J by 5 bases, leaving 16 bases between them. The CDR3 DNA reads TGTGCCAGCAGCCGGACGGCAGGGGTCCACAATGAGCAGTTCTTC. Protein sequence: CASSRTAGVHNEQFF.

CDR3 nucleotides: TGCGCCAGCAGCCAAGATGAGACTAGCGGCAATGAGCAGTTCTTC. It yields the protein CASSQDETSGNEQFF. The gene calls are TRBV4-3 and TRBJ2-1; TRBD2 matches 9 bases. The CDR3 consists of 15 residues. The V segment lost 0 bases and the J segment 6 bases; nucleotides outside the gene matches: 3. The germline V gene has CDR1 LGHNA and CDR2 YSLEER.

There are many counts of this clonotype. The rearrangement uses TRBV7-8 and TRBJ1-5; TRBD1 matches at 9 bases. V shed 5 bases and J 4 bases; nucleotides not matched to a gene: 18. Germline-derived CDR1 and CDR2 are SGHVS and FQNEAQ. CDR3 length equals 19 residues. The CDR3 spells CASSHHFLGDRVWNQPQHF. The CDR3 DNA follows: TGTGCCAGCAGCCACCATTTCTTAGGGGACAGGGTTTGGAATCAGCCCCAGCATTTT.

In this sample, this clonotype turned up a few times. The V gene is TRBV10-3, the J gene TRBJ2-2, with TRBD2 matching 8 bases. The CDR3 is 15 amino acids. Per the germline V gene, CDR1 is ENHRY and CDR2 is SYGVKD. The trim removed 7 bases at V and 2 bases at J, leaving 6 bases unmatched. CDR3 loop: CAIKAGGGNTGELFF. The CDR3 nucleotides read TGTGCCATCAAGGCCGGGGGGGGCAACACCGGGGAGCTGTTTTTT.

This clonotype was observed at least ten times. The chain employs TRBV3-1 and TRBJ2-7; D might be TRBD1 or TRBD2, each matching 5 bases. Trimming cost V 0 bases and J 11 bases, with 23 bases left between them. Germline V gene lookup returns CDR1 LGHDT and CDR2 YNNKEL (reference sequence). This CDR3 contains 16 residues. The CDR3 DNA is TGTGCCAGCAGCCAAGAAGGCCGAGGGGCAGTCCAGGTGAAGTACTTC. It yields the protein CASSQEGRGAVQVKYF.